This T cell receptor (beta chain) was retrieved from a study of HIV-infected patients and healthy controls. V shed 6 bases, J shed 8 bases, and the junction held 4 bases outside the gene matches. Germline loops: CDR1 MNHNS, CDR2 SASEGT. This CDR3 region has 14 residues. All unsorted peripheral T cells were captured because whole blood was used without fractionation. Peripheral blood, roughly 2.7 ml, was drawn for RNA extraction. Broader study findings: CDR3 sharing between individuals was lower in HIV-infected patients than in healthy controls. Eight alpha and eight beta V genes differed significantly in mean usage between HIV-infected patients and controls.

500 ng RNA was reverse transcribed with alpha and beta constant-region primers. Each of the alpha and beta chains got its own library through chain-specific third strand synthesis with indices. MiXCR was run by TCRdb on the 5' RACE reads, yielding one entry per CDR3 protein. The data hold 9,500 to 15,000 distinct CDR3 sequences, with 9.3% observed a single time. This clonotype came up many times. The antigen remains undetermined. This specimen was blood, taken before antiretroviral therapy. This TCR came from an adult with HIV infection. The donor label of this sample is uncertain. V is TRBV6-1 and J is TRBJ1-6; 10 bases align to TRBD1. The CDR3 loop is CASRRDRGYSPLHF. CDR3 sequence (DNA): TGTGCCAGCAGGCGGGACAGGGGATATTCACCCCTCCACTTT.